This passage covers 21 T cell receptor beta chains from one sample sequenced in a study of cytomegalovirus exposure and HLA in healthy donors. 13 Jbeta primers and 60 Vbeta primers were used for the PCR. Sequencing was performed with immunoSEQ multiplex PCR; in TCRdb, only in-frame clones are kept and a portion is missing. The sample holds tens of thousands of clones. Source material: PBMCs. These receptors originate from a man in his fifties in good health and CMV-seropositive.

The chain links TRBV6-4 to TRBJ2-7, with D perhaps matching TRBD1 (6 bases). The CDR3 is made up of 19 amino acids. The germline V gene encodes CDR1 MRHNA and CDR2 SNTAGT. V gave up 6 bases and J gave up 4 bases, with 31 bases separating them. Here the CDR3 DNA reads TGTGCCAGCAGGACGCTAGGACATTACAGGGATCGACCCTCTTACGAGCAGTACTTC. This translates into CASRTLGHYRDRPSYEQYF.

The rearrangement links TRBV7-6 to TRBJ1-1; tentative D call: TRBD1 (6 bases). This CDR3 spans 14 amino acids. Germline loops: CDR1 SGHVS, CDR2 FNYEAQ. Trimming cost V 3 bases and J 0 bases, with 8 bases left between them. The CDR3 sequence is CASSFAGVNTEAFF. The CDR3 nucleotides are TGTGCCAGCAGCTTCGCAGGGGTGAACACTGAAGCTTTCTTT.

This chain joins TRBV2 and TRBJ1-2; the match to TRBD1 covers 8 bases. J gave up 0 bases and V 6 bases, and 9 bases lay outside the gene matches. This CDR3 has 16 residues. Germline CDR1 reads SNHLY; CDR2 reads FYNNEI. The CDR3 sequence: CASRDRVGGANYGYTF. The CDR3 DNA reads TGTGCCAGCAGGGACAGGGTAGGGGGAGCTAACTATGGCTACACCTTC.

The CDR3 sequence is CASSYSGGVGEQYF. The DNA of the CDR3 is TGTGCCAGCAGTTACTCAGGGGGCGTGGGCGAGCAGTACTTC. The chain has TRBV6-5 and TRBJ2-7; TRBD1 matches at 7 bases. Trimming at V came to 0 bases and at J to 6 bases, leaving 5 bases not matched to a gene. Germline CDR1 is MNHEY and CDR2 is SVGAGI. CDR3 length: 14 amino acids.

The rearrangement links TRBV7-9 to TRBJ2-2; a weak D match, TRBD2 (5 bases). Germline values: CDR1 SEHNR, CDR2 FQNEAQ (reference sequence). This CDR3 spans 17 amino acids. Trimming removed 3 bases from V and 0 bases from J, with 14 bases in between. The CDR3 DNA is TGTGCCAGCAGCTTGGTTCTAGCCGTGACGAACACCGGGGAGCTGTTTTTT. It codes for CASSLVLAVTNTGELFF.

The chain links TRBV6-4 to TRBJ2-3; 11 bases map to TRBD1. Per germline, CDR1 MRHNA and CDR2 SNTAGT. The trim removed 5 bases at V and 4 bases at J, leaving 2 bases unmatched. The CDR3 has 14 residues. CDR3 sequence (DNA): TGTGCCAGCAGTCCGGGACAGGGGGCAGATACGCAGTATTTT. Protein: CASSPGQGADTQYF.

The rearrangement links TRBV5-4 to TRBJ2-5; D might be TRBD2 (7 bases). The CDR3 runs to 15 residues. Between the trimmed V and J ends, which lost 1 base and 3 bases, there was a span of 13 bases. Germline V gene data show CDR1 as SGHNT and CDR2 as YYREEE (reference sequence). CDR3 DNA sequence: TGTGCCAGCAGCTTGTTTTCGGGGGGCGAAGAGACCCAGTACTTC. Translating it yields CASSLFSGGEETQYF. Together with reference TRBV5-4 and TRBJ2-5, the CDR3 gives the full variable domain: ETGVTQSPTHLIKTRGQQVTLRCSSQSGHNTVSWYQQALGQGPQFIFQYYREEENGRGNFPPRFSGLQFPNYSSELNVNALELDDSALYLCASSLFSGGEETQYFGPGTRLLVL.

This chain links TRBV5-1 with TRBJ2-2; 10 bases map to TRBD2. Germline CDR1 reads SGHRS; CDR2 reads YFSETQ. With 0 bases clipped from V and 4 bases from J, the junction kept 0 bases outside the gene matches. This CDR3 spans 15 amino acids. The CDR3 bases are TGCGCCAGCAGCTTGGTAGCGGGAGGCACCGGGGAGCTGTTTTTT. It is translated as CASSLVAGGTGELFF.

With regard to this clone: At one of its ends the junction is not consistent with the germline gene, which may arise from a read error. V and J are TRBV5-6 and TRBJ1-2; D unresolved. Germline CDR1 is SGHDT and CDR2 is YYEEEE. The CDR3 extends over 16 amino acids. DNA for the CDR3: TGTGCCAGCAGCTTCTACAGCCCTCCACCTAAATATGGCTACACCTTC. It specifies CASSFYSPPPKYGYTF. The whole variable domain, filled in from reference TRBV5-6 and TRBJ1-2, reads DAGVTQSPTHLIKTRGQQVTLRCSPKSGHDTVSWYQQALGQGPQFIFQYYEEEERQRGNFPDRFSGHQFPNYSSELNVNALLLGDSALYLCASSFYSPPPKYGYTFGSGTRLTVV.

The rearrangement joins TRBV27 to TRBJ1-6; TRBD1 matches at 7 bases. The CDR3 runs to 20 residues. Germline V gene sequence: CDR1 MNHEY, CDR2 SMNVEV (reference sequence). Unmatched junction bases numbered 21, after V lost 5 bases and J lost 5 bases. For the CDR3, the DNA is TGTGCCAGCAGTCCACGCTTCCTCAGACAGGGTCTAGGACATAATTCACCCCTCCACTTT. Its translation: CASSPRFLRQGLGHNSPLHF.

The gene calls are TRBV7-2 and TRBJ1-5; D uncertain. In germline, CDR1 is SGHTA, CDR2 FQGNSA. The CDR3 covers 16 residues. V was pared by 5 bases and J by 2 bases, with 16 bases between. The CDR3 DNA sequence: TGTGCCAGCAGCCCCACGGGGATAGGGCGCAATCAGCCCCAGCATTTT. This sequence encodes CASSPTGIGRNQPQHF.

The chain links TRBV2 to TRBJ2-7; TRBD1 matches at 7 bases. V gave up 3 bases and J gave up 5 bases; unmatched junction bases: 7. Looked up from germline, CDR1 is SNHLY and CDR2 is FYNNEI. CDR3 length: 14 residues. CDR3 loop: CASSETGIVDEQYF. CDR3 sequence (DNA): TGTGCCAGCAGTGAGACAGGGATAGTGGACGAGCAGTACTTC.

V is TRBV9 and J is TRBJ2-3, with a weak D call TRBD2 (6 bases). This CDR3 spans 16 amino acids. The ends were cut back, 1 base at V and 0 bases at J, with 12 bases in the middle. Looked up from germline, CDR1 is SGDLS and CDR2 is YYNGEE. This CDR3 reads CASSVMSGSSTDTQYF. The CDR3 DNA follows: TGTGCCAGCAGCGTAATGTCCGGGAGCAGCACAGATACGCAGTATTTT.

The gene calls are TRBV19 and TRBJ2-2; the match to TRBD2 covers 11 bases. The V and J ends lost 5 bases and 5 bases, in that order; junction bases with no gene match: 7. The CDR3 runs 16 residues. Germline CDR1 reads LNHDA; CDR2 reads SQIVND (reference sequence). Written as DNA, the CDR3 is TGTGCCAGTAGTCCCACTAGCGGGAGCGGGACCGGGGAGCTGTTTTTT. It specifies CASSPTSGSGTGELFF.

This chain links TRBV29-1 with TRBJ1-1; D is perhaps TRBD1 (5 bases). Germline assignment: CDR1 SQVTM and CDR2 ANQGSEA. V lost 7 bases to trimming and J lost 1 base, with 10 bases between them. The CDR3 sequence is 12 residues long. CDR3 region: CSAHQGNTEAFF. In nucleotides, the CDR3 is TGCAGCGCCCATCAGGGGAACACTGAAGCTTTCTTT.

The gene calls are TRBV4-1 and TRBJ1-1, with no clear D. Germline V gives CDR1 MGHRA, CDR2 YSYEKL. The CDR3 is 16 residues long. V was pared by 1 base and J by 1 base, with 13 bases between. CDR3 nucleotide sequence: TGCGCCAGCAGCCAAGGACGGGGAGGAGAGAACACTGAAGCTTTCTTT. Translated: CASSQGRGGENTEAFF.

The CDR3 DNA follows: TGCGCCAGCAGCTTGGACCTCCCTGGGGCGCCCGGGCAGTACTTC. It codes for CASSLDLPGAPGQYF. The chain has TRBV5-1 and TRBJ2-7, with D perhaps TRBD1 (5 bases). Germline V gene lookup returns CDR1 SGHRS and CDR2 YFSETQ. Trimming pared 0 bases from V and 9 bases from J, leaving 19 bases between. The CDR3 contains 15 residues.

The chain carries TRBV10-1 and TRBJ1-1; perhaps TRBD1 as D (5 bases). This CDR3 comprises 14 residues. Germline V gene lookup returns CDR1 WNHNN and CDR2 SYGVQD (reference sequence). Trimming took 6 bases from V and 4 from J, leaving 15 bases between them. As DNA, the CDR3 is TGCGCCAGCAGGGCCTCGGGGGGGAGCACTGAAGCTTTCTTT. The encoded protein is CASRASGGSTEAFF.

The chain couples TRBV28 to TRBJ1-2; D gene uncertain. The length of the CDR3 is 15 residues. Germline V CDR1 and CDR2: MDHEN, SYDVKM. The V end lost 6 bases, the J end lost 6 bases, and 20 bases lay between the germline ends. The CDR3 DNA reads TGTGCCAGCAGCGCCGCCCCATTCCTGTCGGATGGCTACACCTTC. Translated, it gives CASSAAPFLSDGYTF.

The rearrangement uses TRBV6-1 and TRBJ1-5; a possible D gene is TRBD1 (6 bases). CDR1 and CDR2 (germline): MNHNS, SASEGT. V was cut by 4 bases and J by 1 base, with 14 bases left in between. The length of the CDR3 is 16 residues. Written as DNA, the CDR3 is TGTGCCAGCAGTGGACTGGACAGAGGGAGCAATCAGCCCCAGCATTTT. It specifies CASSGLDRGSNQPQHF.

The rearrangement joins TRBV5-1 to TRBJ2-5; D is uncertain. The CDR3 has 15 amino acids. The germline V gene encodes CDR1 SGHRS and CDR2 YFSETQ. V lost 3 bases and J 3 bases, leaving 15 bases between the germline ends. The CDR3 DNA is TGCGCCAGCAGCTCGCCGTGGAGTATCGAAGAGACCCAGTACTTC. As protein: CASSSPWSIEETQYF.